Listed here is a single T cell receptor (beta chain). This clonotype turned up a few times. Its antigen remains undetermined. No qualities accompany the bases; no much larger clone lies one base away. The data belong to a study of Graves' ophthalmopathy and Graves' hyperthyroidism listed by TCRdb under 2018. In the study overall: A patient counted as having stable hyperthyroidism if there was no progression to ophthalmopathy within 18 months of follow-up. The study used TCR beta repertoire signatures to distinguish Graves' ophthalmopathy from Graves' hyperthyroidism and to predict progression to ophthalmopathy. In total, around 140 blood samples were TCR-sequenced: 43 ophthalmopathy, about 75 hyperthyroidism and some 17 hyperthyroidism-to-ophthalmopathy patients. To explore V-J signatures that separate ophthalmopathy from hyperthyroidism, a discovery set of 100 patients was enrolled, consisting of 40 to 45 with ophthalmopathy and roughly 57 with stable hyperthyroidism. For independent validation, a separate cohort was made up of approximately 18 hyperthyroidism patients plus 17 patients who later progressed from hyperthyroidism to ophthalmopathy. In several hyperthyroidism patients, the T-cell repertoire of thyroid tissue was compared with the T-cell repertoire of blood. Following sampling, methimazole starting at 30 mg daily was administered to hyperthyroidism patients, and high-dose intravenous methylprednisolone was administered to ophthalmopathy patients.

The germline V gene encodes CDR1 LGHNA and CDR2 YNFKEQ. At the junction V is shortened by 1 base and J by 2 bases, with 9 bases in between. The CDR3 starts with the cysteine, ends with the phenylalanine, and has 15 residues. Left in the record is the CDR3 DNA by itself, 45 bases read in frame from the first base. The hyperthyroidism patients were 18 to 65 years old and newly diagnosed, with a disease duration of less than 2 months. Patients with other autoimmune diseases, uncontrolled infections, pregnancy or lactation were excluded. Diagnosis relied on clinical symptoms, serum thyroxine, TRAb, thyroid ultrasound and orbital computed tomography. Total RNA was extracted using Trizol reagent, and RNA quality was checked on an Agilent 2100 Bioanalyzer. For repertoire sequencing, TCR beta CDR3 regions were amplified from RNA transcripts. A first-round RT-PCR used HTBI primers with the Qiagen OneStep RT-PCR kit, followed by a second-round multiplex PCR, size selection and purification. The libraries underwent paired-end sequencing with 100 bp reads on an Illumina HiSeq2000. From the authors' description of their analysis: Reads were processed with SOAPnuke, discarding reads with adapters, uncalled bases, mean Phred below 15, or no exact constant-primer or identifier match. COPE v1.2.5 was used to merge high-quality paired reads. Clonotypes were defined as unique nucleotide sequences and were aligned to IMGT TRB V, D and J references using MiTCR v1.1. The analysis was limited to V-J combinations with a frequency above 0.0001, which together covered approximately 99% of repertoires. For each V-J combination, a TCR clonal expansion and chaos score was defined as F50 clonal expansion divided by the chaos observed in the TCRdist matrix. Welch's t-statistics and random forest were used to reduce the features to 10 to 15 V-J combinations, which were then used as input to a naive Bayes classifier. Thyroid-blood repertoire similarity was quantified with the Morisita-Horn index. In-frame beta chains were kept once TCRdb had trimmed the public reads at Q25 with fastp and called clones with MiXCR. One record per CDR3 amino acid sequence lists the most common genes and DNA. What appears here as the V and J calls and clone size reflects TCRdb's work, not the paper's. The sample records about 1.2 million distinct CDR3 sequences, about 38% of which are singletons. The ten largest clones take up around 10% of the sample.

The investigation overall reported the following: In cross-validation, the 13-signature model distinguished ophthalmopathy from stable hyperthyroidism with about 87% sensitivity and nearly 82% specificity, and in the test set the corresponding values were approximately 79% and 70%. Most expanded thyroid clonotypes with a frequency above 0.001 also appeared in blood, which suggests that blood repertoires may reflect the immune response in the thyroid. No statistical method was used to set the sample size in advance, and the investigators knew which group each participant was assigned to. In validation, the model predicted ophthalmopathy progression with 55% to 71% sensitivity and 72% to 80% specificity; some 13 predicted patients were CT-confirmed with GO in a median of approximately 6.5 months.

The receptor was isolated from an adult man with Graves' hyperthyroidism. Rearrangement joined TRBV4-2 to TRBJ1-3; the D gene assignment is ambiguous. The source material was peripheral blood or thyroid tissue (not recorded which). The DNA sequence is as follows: TGTGCCAGCAGCCAAGTTCCCGGGACTGGAAACACCATATATTTT. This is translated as CASSQVPGTGNTIYF.